The T cell receptor (beta chain) described here comes from a study of T cell responses to AZD1222 COVID-19 vaccine. Only in-frame clones appear in the TCRdb table, and some are missing; sequencing was by immunoSEQ multiplex PCR. The sample lists about 140,000 clones; 92% were seen once. This clonotype originated in an adult in good health. The input for sequencing was peripheral blood, taken on day 0 of AZD1222 vaccination.

The CDR3 region is CASSQTGTGFRGYTF. CDR3 DNA: TGTGCCAGCAGCCAGACCGGGACAGGGTTTCGTGGCTACACCTTC. This chain connects TRBV3-1 (or the pseudogene TRBV3-2) to TRBJ1-2, with 9 nucleotides matching TRBD1. The CDR3 runs to 15 residues. The germline CDR1 and CDR2 sequences are LGHDT and YNNKEL (reference sequence). V lost 3 bases and J lost 7; bases outside the gene matches: 9.